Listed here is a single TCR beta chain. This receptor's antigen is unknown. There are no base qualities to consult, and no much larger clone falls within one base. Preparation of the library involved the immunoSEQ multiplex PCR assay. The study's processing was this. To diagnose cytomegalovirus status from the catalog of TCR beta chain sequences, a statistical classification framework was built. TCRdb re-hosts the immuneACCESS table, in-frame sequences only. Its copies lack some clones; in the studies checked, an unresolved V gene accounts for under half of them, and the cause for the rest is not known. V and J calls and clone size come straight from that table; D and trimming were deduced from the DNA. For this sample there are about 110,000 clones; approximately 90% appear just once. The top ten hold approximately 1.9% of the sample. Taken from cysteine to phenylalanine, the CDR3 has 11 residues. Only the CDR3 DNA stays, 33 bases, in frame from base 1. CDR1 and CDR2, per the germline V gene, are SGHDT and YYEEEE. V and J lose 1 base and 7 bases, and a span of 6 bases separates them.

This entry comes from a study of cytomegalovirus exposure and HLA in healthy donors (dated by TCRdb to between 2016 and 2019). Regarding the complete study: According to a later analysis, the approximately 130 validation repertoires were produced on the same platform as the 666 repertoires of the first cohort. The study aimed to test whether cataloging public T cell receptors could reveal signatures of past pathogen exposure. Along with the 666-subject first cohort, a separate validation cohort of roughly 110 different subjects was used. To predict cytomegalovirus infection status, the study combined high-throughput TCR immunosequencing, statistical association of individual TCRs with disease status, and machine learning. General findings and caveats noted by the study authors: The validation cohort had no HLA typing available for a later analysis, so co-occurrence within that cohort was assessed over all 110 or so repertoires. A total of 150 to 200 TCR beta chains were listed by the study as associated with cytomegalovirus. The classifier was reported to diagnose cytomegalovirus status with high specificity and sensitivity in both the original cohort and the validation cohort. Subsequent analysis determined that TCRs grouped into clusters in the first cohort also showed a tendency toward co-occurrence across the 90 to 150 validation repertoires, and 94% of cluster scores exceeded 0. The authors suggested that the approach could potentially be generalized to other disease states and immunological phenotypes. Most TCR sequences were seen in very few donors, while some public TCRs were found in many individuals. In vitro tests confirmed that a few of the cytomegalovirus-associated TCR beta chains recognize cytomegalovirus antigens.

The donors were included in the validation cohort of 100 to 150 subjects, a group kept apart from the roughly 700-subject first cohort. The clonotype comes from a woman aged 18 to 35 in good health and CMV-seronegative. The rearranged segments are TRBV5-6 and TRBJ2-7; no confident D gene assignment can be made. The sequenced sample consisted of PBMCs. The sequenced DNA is TGTGCCAGCAGCTTGTCGGTTGAGCAGTACTTC. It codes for CASSLSVEQYF.